The clone carrying this T cell receptor (beta chain) was counted ten times or more. The TCR beta CDR3 regions underwent amplification using RNA transcripts as the source. HTBI primers were employed in a first-round RT-PCR of the TCR CDR3. MiXCR, applied by TCRdb to the multiplex PCR reads, yields one record per CDR3 protein. In the table there are around 400,000 distinct CDR3 sequences, 15% to 18% of which are singletons. The sample comes from a study of T cells in Graves' hyperthyroidism and ophthalmopathy. Turning to the study itself: The blood sample was taken at first diagnosis, before treatment began.

With 4 bases removed from V and 6 bases from J, the gap between germline ends came to 13 bases. CDR3 length: 14 amino acids. Per the germline V gene, CDR1 is LGHDT and CDR2 is YNNKEL (reference sequence). This chain links TRBV3-1 with TRBJ1-5; D is perhaps TRBD1 (5 bases). This TCR was recovered from a woman younger than 35 with Graves' hyperthyroidism that later progressed to Graves' ophthalmopathy. Sequencing used blood. The CDR3 reads CASSPSQGGQPQHF. CDR3 bases: TGTGCCAGCAGCCCCTCCCAGGGTGGTCAGCCCCAGCATTTT.